The sample holds a few counts of the clone carrying this T cell receptor (beta chain). What it recognizes is unknown. The sample is drawn from a study of human T cells and chemical hapten exposure. Overall study: The cohort included alopecia areata under or over 50% scalp, totalis and universalis. Findings and caveats of the study: There was alopecia in the donors, so their immune response may differ from that of healthy people.

Time point of the sample: patch test 3, about 24 weeks after DPC sensitization. Treatment denoted: therapeutic diphenylcyclopropenone sensitization with weekly scalp DPC. As the library was built, unique molecular identifiers were attached to individual cDNA molecules. TCRdb used MiXCR to reprocess the RACE reads, holding one entry per CDR3 protein. This table has around 150,000 distinct CDR3 sequences, 25% to 35% appearing once. This CDR3 has 14 residues. Germline V gene sequence: CDR1 SGDLS, CDR2 YYNGEE. Trimming removed 3 bases from V and 6 bases from J, with 16 bases in between. The clonotype comes from a woman between 18 and 30 years old with alopecia areata. Some clones in this sample may be carry-over from other donors' samples. The sample consisted of whole blood, taken in connection with sensitization to the hapten diphenylcyclopropenone (DPC). V usage is TRBV9 and J usage is TRBJ2-7, with a possible D match to TRBD1 (5 bases). This CDR3 is CASSAARQGSEQYF. In DNA form, the CDR3 reads TGTGCCAGCAGCGCAGCCCGTCAGGGATCCGAGCAGTACTTC.